The 18 T cell receptor beta chains below all came from one sample that was sequenced in a study of persistence of HIV-infected CD4 T cells. The stimulus was an HIV-1 Gag 15-mer peptide pool, 0.8 to 1 ug/peptide/mL. Sorted nonresponding memory CD4+ T cells were CD40L-negative, CD69-negative, CD45RO-high. These receptors' targets are unknown. The immunoSEQ assay was version 4, run in survey mode. Method: immunoSEQ multiplex PCR; TCRdb's copy keeps in-frame clones and lacks some. The sample holds over 40,000 clones, around 82% seen once. The sequenced sample was CD4+ T cells sorted from PBMCs after roughly 18-hour stimulation, obtained from a patient who received antiretroviral therapy. The receptors were sampled from an adult man with HIV who was CMV-seropositive.

The V and J genes are TRBV6-5 and TRBJ1-5, with 10 bases lining up with TRBD1. The ends lost 6 bases at V and 7 bases at J; junction bases unmatched: 3. The CDR3 is 13 residues long. CDR1 is MNHEY and CDR2 is SVGAGI in the germline V gene. CDR3 bases: TGTGCCAGCAGACCGGGACAGGGGCAGCCCCAGCATTTT. Translation gives CASRPGQGQPQHF.

The rearrangement uses TRBV30 and TRBJ2-5; D is possibly TRBD1 or TRBD2 (5 bases each). The CDR3 runs to 13 residues. Trimming cost V 2 bases and J 5 bases, with 12 bases left between them. Germline V gives CDR1 GTSNPN, CDR2 SVGIG (reference sequence). CDR3 region: CAWSREGRETQYF. The DNA of the CDR3 is TGTGCCTGGAGTCGCGAGGGACGGGAGACCCAGTACTTC.

This chain uses TRBV7-6 with TRBJ2-3; D is undetermined. The V end was cut by 5 bases, the J end by 0 bases, with 12 bases between. Germline V gene lookup returns CDR1 SGHVS and CDR2 FNYEAQ. The CDR3 has 15 residues. The CDR3 sequence: CASSPAVSSTDTQYF. The CDR3 nucleotides read TGTGCCAGCAGCCCTGCGGTCTCTAGCACAGATACGCAGTATTTT.

The chain has TRBV11-2 and TRBJ2-2, with 11 bases lining up with TRBD2. Germline CDR1 SGHAT, CDR2 FQNNGV. This CDR3 comprises 16 residues. V shed 6 bases, J shed 3 bases, and the junction held 6 bases outside the gene matches. This CDR3 is CASRTTSGGHTGELFF. The CDR3 DNA follows: TGTGCCAGCAGGACAACTAGCGGGGGCCACACCGGGGAGCTGTTTTTT.

This clone was recorded once. CDR3 in amino acids: CASSSRVQPQHF. In DNA form, the CDR3 reads TGTGCCAGCAGCTCAAGGGTGCAGCCCCAGCATTTT. The chain combines TRBV5-8 with TRBJ1-5; D gene unclear. Germline values: CDR1 SGHTS, CDR2 YDEGEE. The CDR3 contains 12 residues. Trimming pared 3 bases from V and 7 bases from J, leaving 8 bases between.

The chain carries TRBV19 and TRBJ1-1, with D possibly matching TRBD1 (6 bases). Trimming left V 5 bases short and J 6 bases short, with 22 bases between. Germline CDR1 LNHDA, CDR2 SQIVND (reference sequence). The CDR3 length is 16 residues. The CDR3 DNA is TGTGCCAGTAGTTCCCCGGGGGGGGGCGTCTGGTCTGAAGCTTTCTTT. Encoded protein: CASSSPGGGVWSEAFF.

J is TRBJ1-4 and V is TRBV27, with 9 bases matching TRBD1. This CDR3 has 15 residues. The trim removed 4 bases at V and 1 base at J, leaving 1 base unmatched. The V gene's germline CDR1 is MNHEY and CDR2 SMNVEV (reference sequence). The CDR3, as DNA: TGTGCCAGCAGTTACAGGGGGCTAACTAATGAAAAACTGTTTTTT. Translation gives CASSYRGLTNEKLFF.

The chain combines TRBV5-4 with TRBJ1-1; a weak D match, TRBD1 (5 bases). The CDR3 extends over 17 amino acids. Trimming removed 4 bases from V and 1 base from J, with 20 bases in between. Germline V gives CDR1 SGHNT, CDR2 YYREEE (reference sequence). CDR3 protein: CASSRELPGPQNTEAFF. CDR3 bases: TGTGCCAGCAGCAGGGAGCTGCCGGGACCGCAGAACACTGAAGCTTTCTTT.

This clone was recorded once. The genes are TRBV16 and TRBJ1-1; 7 bases are a match to TRBD1. The germline V gene has CDR1 KGHSY and CDR2 FQNENV. The CDR3 is made up of 14 amino acids. Unmatched junction bases numbered 6, after V lost 4 bases and J lost 4 bases. CDR3 loop: CASSLQGQSTEAFF. In DNA form, the CDR3 reads TGTGCCAGCAGCCTACAGGGGCAGAGCACTGAAGCTTTCTTT.

The chain combines TRBV6-6 with TRBJ1-2; D is ambiguous. This CDR3 region has 15 residues. From germline, CDR1 is MNHNY and CDR2 SVGAGI (reference sequence). V lost 7 bases and J lost 1, with 16 bases in between. CDR3 sequence (DNA): TGTGCCAGCACCCGCGTGGCAGGTCTTAACTATGGCTACACCTTC. Protein: CASTRVAGLNYGYTF.

The chain links TRBV24-1 to TRBJ2-1; 9 bases fit TRBD1. CDR3 length equals 15 residues. Germline V CDR1 and CDR2: KGHDR, SFDVKD. The V and J ends lost 4 bases and 8 bases, in that order; junction bases with no gene match: 8. The CDR3 protein is CATSDSQGARHEQFF. CDR3 in DNA: TGTGCCACCAGTGACTCACAGGGGGCTCGCCATGAGCAGTTCTTC.

The chain has TRBV7-6 and TRBJ1-3; 12 nucleotides line up with TRBD1. This CDR3 has 19 amino acids. Germline CDR1 reads SGHVS; CDR2 reads FNYEAQ. V lost 5 bases to trimming and J lost 4 bases; unmatched junction nucleotides: 15. The CDR3 is CASSKLGQGAKMGGNTIYF. CDR3 coding DNA: TGTGCCAGCAGCAAACTGGGACAGGGGGCAAAGATGGGAGGAAACACCATATATTTT.

This clone rates as medium-sized (0.01 to 0.1%). CDR3 DNA: TGTGCCAGCAGTCGGGACAGGGTAACCTATGGCTACACCTTC. This encodes CASSRDRVTYGYTF. The chain carries TRBV6-5 and TRBJ1-2; 9 bases map to TRBD1. This CDR3 is built from 14 residues. Germline V CDR1 and CDR2: MNHEY, SVGAGI. The V and J ends lost 5 bases and 4 bases, in that order; junction bases with no gene match: 5.

The sample holds one count of this clone. The chain joins TRBV28 to TRBJ2-2, with 11 bases fitting TRBD1. The V segment lost 3 bases and the J segment 6 bases; nucleotides outside the gene matches: 6. Germline CDR1 is MDHEN and CDR2 is SYDVKM. The CDR3 loop spans 16 amino acids. The CDR3 protein is CASSFPDRGRAGELFF. Here the CDR3 DNA reads TGTGCCAGCAGTTTTCCGGACAGGGGGCGGGCCGGGGAGCTGTTTTTT.

The chain uses TRBV5-5 and TRBJ1-5, with a weak D call TRBD1 (5 bases). Trimming removed 1 base at V and 0 bases at J, with 8 bases between. The V gene's germline CDR1 is SGHKS and CDR2 YYEKEE (reference sequence). The CDR3 is made up of 15 amino acids. CDR3 amino acids: CASSLLGDSNQPQHF. The CDR3 DNA reads TGTGCCAGCAGCTTGCTGGGGGATAGCAATCAGCCCCAGCATTTT.

The chain is built from TRBV7-2 and TRBJ2-1; 7 bases are a match to TRBD2. CDR3 size: 17 residues. Germline CDR1 reads SGHTA; CDR2 reads FQGNSA. The junction had 8 bases not matched to a gene; V was cut back by 1 base and J by 2 bases. This chain's CDR3 is CASSLVPAGVAYNEQFF. As DNA, the CDR3 is TGTGCCAGCAGCTTAGTCCCGGCGGGAGTCGCCTACAATGAGCAGTTCTTC.

V and J are TRBV5-1 and TRBJ1-6, with TRBD1 identical over 7 bases. Trimming at V came to 3 bases and at J to 12 bases, leaving 3 bases not matched to a gene. The CDR3 is made up of 12 amino acids. Germline loops: CDR1 SGHRS, CDR2 YFSETQ. DNA of the CDR3: TGCGCCAGCAGCTACGACAGGGAACCCCTCCACTTT. Protein sequence: CASSYDREPLHF.

J is TRBJ2-7 and V is TRBV7-9; 11 bases fit TRBD1. V shed 8 bases, J shed 3 bases, and the junction held 9 bases outside the gene matches. There are 15 residues in the CDR3. The V gene's germline CDR1 is SEHNR and CDR2 FQNEAQ (reference sequence). The CDR3 DNA reads TGTGCCAGCGGAACGGGACAGGGGGGATTCTACGAGCAGTACTTC. This translates into CASGTGQGGFYEQYF.